Listed below are T cell receptor beta chains from one sample, sequenced in a study of cytotoxic CD8 clonotypes in ibrutinib-treated CLL. Clones were read by immunoSEQ multiplex PCR, and TCRdb kept only the in-frame ones, dropping some. The data contain 160,000 or so clones, more than 65% of them singletons. This sample comprised PBMCs, obtained after 12 months of ibrutinib treatment. The source is a human donor with chronic lymphocytic leukemia. Both conserved end residues are part of each CDR3. D genes are given only for firm matches. A row's size may be missing; if present it is once, few, many or a size class.

J	size	V	D	DNA	CDR3
TRBJ2-1	-	TRBV5-6	TRBD1	TGTGCCAGCAGCTTGGCGACAGGGGCAGGGTACAATGAGCAGTTCTTC	CASSLATGAGYNEQFF
TRBJ2-2	few	TRBV10-3	TRBD2	TGTGCCACTCAACCGACTAGCGGGAGAGCGAACACCGGGGAGCTGTTTTTT	CATQPTSGRANTGELFF
TRBJ2-1	-	TRBV7-8	-	TGTGCCAGCAGCCTAGGGAGCGCATCCAATTACAATGAGCAGTTCTTC	CASSLGSASNYNEQFF
TRBJ2-5	-	TRBV7-3	-	TGTGCCAGCAGCCCCTCCGGGGTCCGGGAGACCCAGTACTTC	CASSPSGVRETQYF
TRBJ1-4	few	TRBV7-2	-	TGTGCCAGCAGCCCGTACCCGAATGAAAAACTGTTTTTT	CASSPYPNEKLFF
TRBJ2-7	-	TRBV2	-	TGTGCCAGCACGCTCACAACCATCAGCTCCTACGAGCAGTACTTC	CASTLTTISSYEQYF
TRBJ1-6	-	TRBV2	-	TGTGCCAGCACGTATGTACAGGGAGGTAGTTCACCCCTCCACTTT	CASTYVQGGSSPLHF
TRBJ2-7	few	TRBV7-2	-	TGTGCCAGCAGCTTCCAGGAGTACGAGCAGTACTTC	CASSFQEYEQYF
TRBJ1-1	-	TRBV5-1	-	TGCGCCAGCAGCCCGGAGTCGGGAAGGACTGAAGCTTTCTTT	CASSPESGRTEAFF
TRBJ1-2	-	TRBV29-1	TRBD1	TGCAGCGTTTTGACAGGGTGGGTGGAAGGCTACACCTTC	CSVLTGWVEGYTF
TRBJ2-1	-	TRBV29-1	-	TGCAGCGTTGGGGCGGGTAATGAGCAGTTCTTC	CSVGAGNEQFF
TRBJ1-1	-	TRBV6-5	TRBD1	TGTGCCAGCAGTTACCTCGACAGGGCAGCTTTCTTT	CASSYLDRAAFF
TRBJ1-4	-	TRBV29-1	-	TGCAGCGTTCGTTCGTCGACGCCAACTAATGAAAAACTGTTTTTT	CSVRSSTPTNEKLFF